These 11 T cell receptor beta chains were sequenced from one sample in a study of siplizumab effects on memory and regulatory T cells. The table came from immunoSEQ multiplex PCR; TCRdb's copy has only in-frame clones and leaves some out. The profile shows fewer than 70,000 clones, approximately 89% of them singletons. Sequenced input: Tregs sorted from blood. The receptors were gathered from a human donor in good health.

This clone has a single count. The V and J genes are TRBV29-1 and TRBJ2-5; perhaps TRBD2 as D (5 bases). This CDR3 region has 13 residues. V lost 3 bases and J lost 5, with 13 bases in between. Germline lookup yields CDR1 SQVTM and CDR2 ANQGSEA. The CDR3 bases are TGCAGCGTTGATTGGATCGACTACGAGACCCAGTACTTC. Amino acids: CSVDWIDYETQYF.

J is TRBJ2-1 and V is TRBV9, with D tentatively TRBD2 (6 bases). The CDR3 covers 16 residues. CDR1 and CDR2 from the germline V gene are SGDLS and YYNGEE. Trimming cost V 0 bases and J 1 base, with 11 bases left between them. CDR3 loop: CASSVVGSGSYNEQFF. DNA for the CDR3: TGTGCCAGCAGCGTAGTGGGTAGCGGATCCTACAATGAGCAGTTCTTC. The full variable domain, rest sourced from reference TRBV9 and TRBJ2-1, is DSGVTQTPKHLITATGQRVTLRCSPRSGDLSVYWYQQSLDQGLQFLIQYYNGEERAKGNILERFSAQQFPDLHSELNLSSLELGDSALYFCASSVVGSGSYNEQFFGPGTRLTVL.

This clone was seen a single time. In DNA form, the CDR3 reads TGTGCCAGCAGCTTAGCATCACTAGCGGGAAGGAATGAGCAGTTCTTC. Its translation is CASSLASLAGRNEQFF. The chain has TRBV11-1 and TRBJ2-1; 10 nucleotides line up with TRBD2. V was pared by 0 bases and J by 7 bases, with 6 bases of the junction left unmatched. There are 16 residues in the CDR3. Germline assignment: CDR1 SGHAT and CDR2 FQDESV (reference sequence). Looking up the rest from reference TRBV11-1 and TRBJ2-1 gives the full variable domain: EAEVAQSPRYKITEKSQAVAFWCDPISGHATLYWYRQILGQGPELLVQFQDESVVDDSQLPKDRFSAERLKGVDSTLKIQPAELGDSAMYLCASSLASLAGRNEQFFGPGTRLTVL.

The chain links TRBV6-5 to TRBJ1-2; TRBD1 is a possible D gene (5 bases). The CDR3 consists of 12 residues. Germline lookup yields CDR1 MNHEY and CDR2 SVGAGI. The V end was cut by 9 bases, the J end by 5 bases, with 13 bases between. Here the CDR3 DNA reads TGTGCCAGTTCCCCCCGGGGGTATGGCTACACCTTC. Translated: CASSPRGYGYTF.

The rearrangement uses TRBV4-2 and TRBJ2-6, with TRBD2 matching 14 bases. Germline V gene sequence: CDR1 LGHNA, CDR2 YNFKEQ. The CDR3 runs to 19 residues. The ends lost 4 bases at V and 2 bases at J; junction bases unmatched: 7. The CDR3 sequence is CASSRTTSGRAAGANVLTF. The CDR3 DNA follows: TGTGCCAGCAGCCGAACGACTAGCGGGAGGGCCGCTGGGGCCAACGTCCTGACTTTC.

This sequence joins TRBV15 and TRBJ2-1; no clear D. The CDR3 totals 12 residues. Per the germline V gene, CDR1 is LNHNV and CDR2 is YYDKDF (reference sequence). CDR3 region: CAVRDSYNEQFF. Here the CDR3 DNA reads TGTGCGGTAAGGGACTCCTACAATGAGCAGTTCTTC.

This chain uses TRBV29-1 with TRBJ2-1; no clear D. Per the germline V gene, CDR1 is SQVTM and CDR2 is ANQGSEA. Trimming stripped 2 bases from V and 0 bases from J, with 8 bases between. The CDR3 has 14 amino acids. The CDR3 sequence: CSVEWGNSYNEQFF. In DNA, the CDR3 is TGCAGCGTTGAATGGGGAAACTCCTACAATGAGCAGTTCTTC.

V gene TRBV10-3 combines with J gene TRBJ2-1, with TRBD2 matching over 9 bases. The germline CDR1 and CDR2 sequences are ENHRY and SYGVKD. With 4 bases clipped from V and 6 bases from J, the junction kept 7 bases outside the gene matches. The CDR3 totals 15 residues. CDR3 bases: TGTGCCATCAGTGCTTGGCGGGAGGGACGCAATGAGCAGTTCTTC. Translated: CAISAWREGRNEQFF.

The genes are TRBV30 and TRBJ2-1; D might be TRBD1 (6 bases). This CDR3 contains 14 residues. V lost 3 bases and J 4 bases, leaving 13 bases between the germline ends. CDR1 GTSNPN and CDR2 SVGIG come from the germline V gene (reference sequence). The CDR3 DNA is TGTGCCTGGAGACAGGGCCAAATTTACAATGAGCAGTTCTTC. Its translation: CAWRQGQIYNEQFF.

The chain couples TRBV30 to TRBJ1-1; D not certain. CDR3 length: 12 residues. Trimming stripped 4 bases from V and 11 bases from J, with 17 bases between. Germline lookup yields CDR1 GTSNPN and CDR2 SVGIG (reference sequence). The chain's CDR3 is CAWTGGPLLAFF. The CDR3 DNA reads TGTGCCTGGACTGGAGGGCCCCTCCTCGCTTTCTTT.

This clone has more than one count but fewer than ten. The gene calls are TRBV2 and TRBJ1-2; D is undetermined. V was clipped by 6 bases and J by 7 bases, with 9 bases between them. The CDR3 runs 11 residues. Germline V CDR1 and CDR2: SNHLY, FYNNEI. CDR3 DNA sequence: TGTGCCAGCAGGAGGGAGGCTGGCTACACCTTC. Its protein is CASRREAGYTF.